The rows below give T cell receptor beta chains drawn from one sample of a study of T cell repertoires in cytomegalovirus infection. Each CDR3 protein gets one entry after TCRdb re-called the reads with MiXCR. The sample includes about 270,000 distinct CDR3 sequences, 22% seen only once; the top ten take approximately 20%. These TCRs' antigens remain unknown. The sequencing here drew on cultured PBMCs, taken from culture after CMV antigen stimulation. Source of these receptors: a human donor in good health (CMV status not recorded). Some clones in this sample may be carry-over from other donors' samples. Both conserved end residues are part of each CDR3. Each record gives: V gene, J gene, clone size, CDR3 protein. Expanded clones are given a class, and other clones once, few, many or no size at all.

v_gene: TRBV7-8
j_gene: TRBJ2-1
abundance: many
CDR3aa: CASSSLGTSLREQFF

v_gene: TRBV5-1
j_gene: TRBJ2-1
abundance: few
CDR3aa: CASSLAGSGSGNEQFF

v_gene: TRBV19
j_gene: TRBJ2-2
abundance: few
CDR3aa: CASSPQGYTGELFF

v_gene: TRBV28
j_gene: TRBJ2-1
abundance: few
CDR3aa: CATLGRVYNEQFF

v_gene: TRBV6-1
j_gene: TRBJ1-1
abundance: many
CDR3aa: CASSEIGNTEAFF

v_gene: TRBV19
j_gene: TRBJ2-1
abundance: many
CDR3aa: CASNPGSAYNEQFF

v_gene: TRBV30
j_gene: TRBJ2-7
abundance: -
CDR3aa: CAWSGLGRSIREQYF

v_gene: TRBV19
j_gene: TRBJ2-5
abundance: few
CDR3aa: CASSIGGASGLETQYF

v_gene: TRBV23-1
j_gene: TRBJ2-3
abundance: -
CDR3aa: CASSPKRPGEPSTDTQYF

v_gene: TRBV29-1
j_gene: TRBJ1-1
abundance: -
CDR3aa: CSVYPGGGTEAFF

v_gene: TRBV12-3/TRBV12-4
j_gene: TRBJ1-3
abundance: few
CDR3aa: CASSFRQTGNTIYF

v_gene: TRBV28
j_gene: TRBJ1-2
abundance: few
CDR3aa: CASSRGRFIYGYTF

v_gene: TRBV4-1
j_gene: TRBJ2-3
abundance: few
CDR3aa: CASSQDLGVSTDTQYF

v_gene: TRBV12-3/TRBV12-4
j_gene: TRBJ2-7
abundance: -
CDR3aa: CASSRGGWVDEQYF

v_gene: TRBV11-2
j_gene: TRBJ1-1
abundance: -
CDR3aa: CASSRGGQDAEAFF

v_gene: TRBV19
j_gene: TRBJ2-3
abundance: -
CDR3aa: CASSIVSGGSTDTQYF

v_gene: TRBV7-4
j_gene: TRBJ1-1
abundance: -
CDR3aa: CASSPTFTEAFF

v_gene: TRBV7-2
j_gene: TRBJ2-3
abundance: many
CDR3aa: CASSLTSRITDTQYF

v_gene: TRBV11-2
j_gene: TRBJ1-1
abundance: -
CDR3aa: CASSPPGRGPTEAFF